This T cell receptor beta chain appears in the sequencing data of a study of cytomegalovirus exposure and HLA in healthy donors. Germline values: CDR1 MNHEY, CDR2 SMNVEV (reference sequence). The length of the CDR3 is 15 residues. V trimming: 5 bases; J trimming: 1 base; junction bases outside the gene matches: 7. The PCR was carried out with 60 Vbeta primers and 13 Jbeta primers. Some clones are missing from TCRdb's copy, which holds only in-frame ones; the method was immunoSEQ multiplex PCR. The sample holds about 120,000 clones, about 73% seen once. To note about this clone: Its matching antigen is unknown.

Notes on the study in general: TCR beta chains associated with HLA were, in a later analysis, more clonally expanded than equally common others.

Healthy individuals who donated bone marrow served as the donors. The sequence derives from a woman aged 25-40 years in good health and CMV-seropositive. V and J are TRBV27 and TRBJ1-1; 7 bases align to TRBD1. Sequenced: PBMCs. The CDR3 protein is CASSPRTGANTEAFF. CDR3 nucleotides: TGTGCCAGCAGTCCCCGGACAGGAGCGAACACTGAAGCTTTCTTT.